This TCR beta chain appears in the sequencing data of a study of blood T cell repertoires in COVID-19 (dated by TCRdb to 2020 to 2021). Concerning the study at large: Collaborator samples came from the United States, Italy and Spain and covered acute and convalescent phases of COVID-19. The dataset comprised deeply sampled blood TCRbeta repertoires from subjects exposed to, actively infected with, or recovered from COVID-19. The samples were drawn from two sources: the first 160 participants of the ongoing ImmuneRACE study, and over 950 subjects contributed by 6 global collaborators. The repertoires were released in a freely available public database meant as a resource for research on the immune response to SARS-CoV-2. Where available, HLA class I and class II types were obtained from metadata supplied by the sample provider rather than from assay-based typing. The material from the prospective study consisted of cDNA or gDNA derived from T cells, B-cell-depleted T cells, or PBMCs. A de-identified subject ID, COVID-19 status, age in years and sex were almost always included in the sample metadata.

Broader findings and caveats from the paper: Clinical and demographic metadata were provided uncurated, with the amount varying by source and participant.

A word on this clone: Its antigen remains undetermined. The sample holds no much larger clone one base away, and base qualities are not on file.

Whole blood was collected in K2EDTA tubes by collaborating institutions according to the institutions' own protocols. For TCRbeta analysis, collaborators shipped samples as frozen whole blood, isolated PBMCs, or DNA extracted from either of those sample types. The immunoSEQ Assay, a bias-controlled multiplex PCR, was used to amplify TCRbeta CDR3 regions from genomic DNA. On the study's bioinformatics: The number of nucleated cells in each sample was estimated from the amplification of reference gene primers within the assay. Sequence reads were collapsed and filtered to measure the absolute abundance of every unique TCRbeta CDR3 rearrangement. Productive Simpson clonality was computed per sample as the square root of Simpson's diversity index over productive rearrangements. Drawn from immuneACCESS, this table holds only the in-frame rearrangements with V and J called that TCRdb kept. Clones are partly lost; checked studies trace under half to an unresolved V gene and leave the rest unexplained. Clone size and the V and J calls come from that table; the DNA yielded D and trimming. The sample table contains some 260,000 clones; only one count was recorded for around 90% of them. The ten most abundant clones make up roughly 1.4% of the sample.

V loses 2 bases of germline sequence and J loses 1 base, and the interval between the two ends is 7 bases. CDR1 and CDR2 are read off the germline V gene as MGHDK and SYGVNS. Its CDR3 holds 14 amino acids, cysteine through phenylalanine. CDR3 DNA only is kept here, 42 bases in frame from base 1. The TCR was taken from a man older than 75 with acute or convalescent COVID-19. The sample taken for sequencing was peripheral blood. The chain is encoded by TRBV25-1 joined to TRBJ2-3, with the identity of the D gene unclear. The CDR3 sequence is CASSENSRTDTQYF. The nucleotides read TGTGCCAGCAGTGAAAATAGCCGCACAGATACGCAGTATTTT. This CDR3, with the reference TRBV25-1 and TRBJ2-3 proteins standing in past its ends, gives the full variable domain EADIYQTPRYLVIGTGKKITLECSQTMGHDKMYWYQQDPGMELHLIHYSYGVNSTEKGDLSSESTVSRIRTEHFPLTLESARPSHTSQYLCASSENSRTDTQYFGPGTRLTVL.